These T cell receptor beta chains were read from a single sample in a study of T cell responses to AZD1222 COVID-19 vaccine. Method: immunoSEQ multiplex PCR; TCRdb's copy keeps in-frame clones and lacks some. The table lists about 85,000 clones, approximately 89% of them singletons, with roughly 15% in the top ten. The source material was peripheral blood, sampled on day 0 of AZD1222 vaccination. These TCRs come from an adult in good health. Both conserved end residues are part of each CDR3. Each record gives: J gene, D gene, V gene, clone size, CDR3 protein, CDR3 DNA. D genes are given only for firm matches. Where a row states a size, it is once, few, many or the class of an expanded clone; other rows omit it.

j_gene: TRBJ2-7; d_gene: -; v_gene: TRBV19; abundance: -; CDR3aa: CASSMGHIYEQYF; CDR3nt: TGTGCCAGTAGTATGGGACATATCTACGAGCAGTACTTC
j_gene: TRBJ2-2; d_gene: -; v_gene: TRBV9; abundance: -; CDR3aa: CASSVGGFGELFF; CDR3nt: TGTGCCAGCAGCGTAGGAGGGTTCGGGGAGCTGTTTTTT
j_gene: TRBJ2-1; d_gene: -; v_gene: TRBV5-1; abundance: -; CDR3aa: CASSSQGIGSYNEQFF; CDR3nt: TGCGCCAGCAGCTCCCAGGGAATTGGGTCCTACAATGAGCAGTTCTTC
j_gene: TRBJ2-3; d_gene: TRBD2; v_gene: TRBV3-1/TRBV3-2; abundance: -; CDR3aa: CASSQALGLAGTGDTQYF; CDR3nt: TGTGCCAGCAGCCAAGCCCTGGGACTAGCGGGAACTGGGGATACGCAGTATTTT
j_gene: TRBJ2-7; d_gene: -; v_gene: TRBV29-1; abundance: -; CDR3aa: CSVEETRTSYEQYF; CDR3nt: TGCAGCGTTGAAGAGACCCGGACGTCCTACGAGCAGTACTTC
j_gene: TRBJ1-6; d_gene: -; v_gene: TRBV2; abundance: -; CDR3aa: CASIPRSGANNSPLHF; CDR3nt: TGTGCCAGCATTCCCCGGTCAGGGGCTAATAATTCACCCCTCCACTTT
j_gene: TRBJ2-7; d_gene: -; v_gene: TRBV6-5; abundance: -; CDR3aa: CASNKISGAYEQYF; CDR3nt: TGTGCCAGCAATAAAATAAGCGGCGCCTACGAGCAGTACTTC
j_gene: TRBJ1-1; d_gene: TRBD1; v_gene: TRBV5-1; abundance: -; CDR3aa: CASANEPGQGGTEAFF; CDR3nt: TGCGCCAGCGCGAATGAACCCGGACAGGGAGGCACTGAAGCTTTCTTT
j_gene: TRBJ1-2; d_gene: -; v_gene: TRBV3-1/TRBV3-2; abundance: -; CDR3aa: CASSQGLTLLYGYTF; CDR3nt: TGTGCCAGCAGCCAAGGTCTAACCCTACTCTATGGCTACACCTTC
j_gene: TRBJ2-7; d_gene: TRBD2; v_gene: TRBV15; abundance: -; CDR3aa: CATSRTSASYEQYF; CDR3nt: TGTGCCACCAGCAGAACTAGCGCCTCCTACGAGCAGTACTTC
j_gene: TRBJ1-1; d_gene: -; v_gene: TRBV28; abundance: few; CDR3aa: CASSYGGHMNTEAFF; CDR3nt: TGTGCCAGCAGTTACGGGGGGCATATGAACACTGAAGCTTTCTTT
j_gene: TRBJ2-7; d_gene: -; v_gene: TRBV3-1/TRBV3-2; abundance: -; CDR3aa: CASSQERTAYEQYF; CDR3nt: TGTGCCAGCAGCCAAGAGAGAACGGCCTACGAGCAGTACTTC
j_gene: TRBJ1-5; d_gene: -; v_gene: TRBV2; abundance: -; CDR3aa: CASGRLNSNQPQHF; CDR3nt: TGTGCCAGCGGCAGGCTAAATAGCAATCAGCCCCAGCATTTT
j_gene: TRBJ2-5; d_gene: -; v_gene: TRBV28; abundance: -; CDR3aa: CASSLGKNRKTQYF; CDR3nt: TGTGCCAGCAGTTTGGGGAAAAATAGGAAGACCCAGTACTTC
j_gene: TRBJ2-7; d_gene: -; v_gene: TRBV5-6; abundance: -; CDR3aa: CASARDFVYEQYF; CDR3nt: TGTGCCAGCGCCCGGGACTTTGTCTACGAGCAGTACTTC
j_gene: TRBJ1-1; d_gene: -; v_gene: TRBV6-5; abundance: -; CDR3aa: CASSIGAPTEAFF; CDR3nt: TGTGCCAGCAGTATAGGGGCGCCCACTGAAGCTTTCTTT
j_gene: TRBJ2-5; d_gene: TRBD1; v_gene: TRBV18; abundance: -; CDR3aa: CASSPGTVQETQYF; CDR3nt: TGTGCCAGCTCACCAGGGACAGTCCAAGAGACCCAGTACTTC
j_gene: TRBJ2-2; d_gene: -; v_gene: TRBV5-4; abundance: -; CDR3aa: CASSAGSPSANTGELFF; CDR3nt: TGTGCCAGCAGCGCTGGGTCTCCTAGCGCGAACACCGGGGAGCTGTTTTTT
j_gene: TRBJ1-4; d_gene: -; v_gene: TRBV6-5; abundance: -; CDR3aa: CASSSGPATNEKLFF; CDR3nt: -
j_gene: TRBJ2-7; d_gene: TRBD1; v_gene: TRBV11-2; abundance: -; CDR3aa: CASSLITGGYEQYF; CDR3nt: TGTGCCAGCAGCTTAATAACAGGGGGCTACGAGCAGTACTTC
j_gene: TRBJ2-4; d_gene: TRBD1; v_gene: TRBV19; abundance: -; CDR3aa: CASSKRQGSTPRIAKNIQYF; CDR3nt: TGTGCCAGTAGTAAGAGACAGGGATCCACTCCTCGCATAGCCAAAAACATTCAGTACTTC
j_gene: TRBJ2-7; d_gene: -; v_gene: TRBV7-2; abundance: -; CDR3aa: CASSLLGHEQYF; CDR3nt: TGTGCCAGCAGCTTATTAGGTCACGAGCAGTACTTC
j_gene: TRBJ1-2; d_gene: TRBD1; v_gene: TRBV5-5; abundance: -; CDR3aa: CASSRTGDYGYTF; CDR3nt: TGTGCCAGCAGCCGGACAGGGGACTATGGCTACACCTTC
j_gene: TRBJ2-3; d_gene: TRBD1; v_gene: TRBV10-3; abundance: once; CDR3aa: CAIKWGQGSSDTQYF; CDR3nt: TGTGCCATAAAATGGGGACAGGGGAGCTCAGATACGCAGTATTTT
j_gene: TRBJ1-1; d_gene: -; v_gene: TRBV28; abundance: -; CDR3aa: CASSSLWAVHTEAFF; CDR3nt: TGTGCCAGCAGTTCCCTTTGGGCAGTCCACACTGAAGCTTTCTTT
j_gene: TRBJ1-3; d_gene: TRBD1; v_gene: TRBV7-9; abundance: -; CDR3aa: CASSTRTGANSGNTIYF; CDR3nt: TGTGCCAGCAGCACCCGGACAGGGGCGAACTCTGGAAACACCATATATTTT
j_gene: TRBJ2-1; d_gene: TRBD2; v_gene: TRBV5-1; abundance: -; CDR3aa: CASSLGLAGGPYNEQFF; CDR3nt: TGCGCCAGCAGCTTGGGATTAGCGGGAGGGCCCTACAATGAGCAGTTCTTC
j_gene: TRBJ2-2; d_gene: -; v_gene: TRBV5-3; abundance: -; CDR3aa: CARSLLTGELFF; CDR3nt: TGTGCCAGAAGCTTGTTGACCGGGGAGCTGTTTTTT
j_gene: TRBJ2-2; d_gene: TRBD1; v_gene: TRBV4-1; abundance: -; CDR3aa: CASSHSQGAVGELFF; CDR3nt: TGCGCCAGCAGCCATTCACAGGGGGCGGTCGGGGAGCTGTTTTTT
j_gene: TRBJ2-7; d_gene: TRBD2; v_gene: TRBV6-2/TRBV6-3; abundance: -; CDR3aa: CASSSRSSGISYEQYF; CDR3nt: TGTGCCAGCAGTAGTCGGAGTAGCGGGATCTCCTACGAGCAGTACTTC
j_gene: TRBJ1-1; d_gene: -; v_gene: TRBV2; abundance: -; CDR3aa: CALTAVRDEAFF; CDR3nt: TGTGCCCTAACGGCAGTTCGGGATGAAGCTTTCTTT
j_gene: TRBJ2-7; d_gene: -; v_gene: TRBV21-1; abundance: -; CDR3aa: CASSSRRDRRRSYEQYF; CDR3nt: TGTGCCAGCAGCTCGCGCCGGGACAGGCGTCGCTCCTACGAGCAGTACTTC
j_gene: TRBJ2-4; d_gene: TRBD2; v_gene: TRBV19; abundance: -; CDR3aa: CASPFGTGLAGNANIQYF; CDR3nt: TGTGCCAGTCCCTTCGGCACCGGACTAGCTGGGAATGCAAACATTCAGTACTTC
j_gene: TRBJ2-1; d_gene: -; v_gene: TRBV20-1; abundance: once; CDR3aa: CSARAAHEQFF; CDR3nt: TGCAGTGCTAGAGCAGCCCATGAGCAGTTCTTC
j_gene: TRBJ1-3; d_gene: -; v_gene: TRBV4-2; abundance: few; CDR3aa: CASSQGASVSNGNTIYF; CDR3nt: TGTGCCAGCAGCCAAGGGGCATCAGTCTCGAATGGAAACACCATATATTTT